The sample holds a few counts of the clone carrying this T cell receptor beta chain. These data come from a study of shared clonotypes between healthy human individuals. Trimming took 6 bases from V and 4 from J, leaving 6 bases between them. Germline CDR1 SEHNR, CDR2 FQNEAQ (reference sequence). The CDR3 is 11 amino acids. Sequenced by immunoSEQ multiplex PCR; TCRdb stores in-frame clones only, minus some. The sample has 90,000 to 130,000 clones, under 70% seen once. There were only Caucasian adults among the donors, and all lived in Nashville, Tennessee. Sequencing was done on a sample of memory CD8+ T cells sorted from blood. Specified subset: CD45RO+ cells pooled with CCR7-negative TemRA cells. The chain combines TRBV7-9 with TRBJ1-1; D uncertain. This receptor was obtained from a woman aged 25 to 39 in good health. CDR3 in DNA: TGTGCCAGCAGATTCGGCACTGAAGCTTTCTTT. It is translated as CASRFGTEAFF. The variable domain in full, with the rest retrieved from reference TRBV7-9 and TRBJ1-1, is DTGVSQNPRHKITKRGQNVTFRCDPISEHNRLYWYRQTLGQGPEFLTYFQNEAQLEKSRLLSDRFSAERPKGSFSTLEIQRTEQGDSAMYLCASRFGTEAFFGQGTRLTVV.